The next 3 T cell receptor beta chains were all read from a single sample in a study of OX40 agonist ivuxolimab in advanced cancers. The repertoire was sequenced with immunoSEQ multiplex PCR; TCRdb's copy has only in-frame clones and lacks some. The data hold under 95,000 clones, with about 85% observed a single time. The material was CD4+ or CD8+ T cells sorted from blood, obtained in a trial of the OX40 agonist ivuxolimab. The source is an adult with an advanced solid tumor such as melanoma, head and neck, liver or kidney cancer.

V usage is TRBV28 and J usage is TRBJ2-7; TRBD2 aligns across 12 bases. Germline CDR1 and CDR2: MDHEN and SYDVKM. Losses at the gene ends were 6 bases for V and 1 base for J; bases not matched to a gene: 7. The CDR3 loop spans 16 amino acids. The CDR3 DNA follows: TGTGCCAGCAGGACCGAGACTAGCGGGAGTTCCTACGAGCAGTACTTC. This codes for CASRTETSGSSYEQYF.

This chain joins TRBV28 and TRBJ1-2, with D unresolved. V was cut by 7 bases and J by 6 bases, with 18 bases left in between. Germline CDR1 reads MDHEN; CDR2 reads SYDVKM. The CDR3 contains 14 residues. The CDR3 bases are TGTGCCAGCACCCCCGCTCTGGGAAGGGATGGCTACACCTTC. Translating gives CASTPALGRDGYTF.

The chain combines TRBV5-4 with TRBJ2-7, with D possibly TRBD2 on 7 matching bases. Trimming removed 0 bases from V and 4 bases from J, with 11 bases in between. CDR3 size: 14 residues. Germline CDR1 is SGHNT and CDR2 is YYREEE (reference sequence). This CDR3 is CASSLVGGGYEQYF. The CDR3 region has the DNA TGTGCCAGCAGCTTGGTAGGGGGGGGATACGAGCAGTACTTC.